These 23 T cell receptor beta chains came from one sample sequenced in a study of T cell responses to AZD1222 COVID-19 vaccine. Some clones are missing from TCRdb's copy, which holds only in-frame ones; the method was immunoSEQ multiplex PCR. The sample contains approximately 150,000 clones, 70% to 90% of which appear only once. The sequenced sample was peripheral blood, obtained on day 0 of AZD1222 vaccination. Receptors were obtained from an adult in good health.

This chain uses TRBV11-1 with TRBJ2-1; D is possibly TRBD1 or TRBD2 (5 bases each). The CDR3 loop spans 14 amino acids. In germline, CDR1 is SGHAT, CDR2 FQDESV (reference sequence). The germline V and J ends were trimmed by 5 bases and 8 bases, with 16 bases remaining between them. Here the CDR3 DNA reads TGTGCCAGCAGCAGGGGTCTTGGGAGCGATGAGCAGTTCTTC. Translating it yields CASSRGLGSDEQFF. The full variable domain, in which reference TRBV11-1 and TRBJ2-1 provide the parts outside the CDR3, is EAEVAQSPRYKITEKSQAVAFWCDPISGHATLYWYRQILGQGPELLVQFQDESVVDDSQLPKDRFSAERLKGVDSTLKIQPAELGDSAMYLCASSRGLGSDEQFFGPGTRLTVL.

This clone showed up just once. The chain links TRBV30 to TRBJ1-1, with 7 bases that match TRBD1. The V gene end was trimmed by 0 bases and the J gene end by 0 bases; junction bases not matched to a gene: 10. Germline CDR1 and CDR2: GTSNPN and SVGIG (reference sequence). CDR3 length: 17 amino acids. Here the CDR3 DNA reads TGTGCCTGGAGTGTAAGGCAGGGGGTTTTCATGAACACTGAAGCTTTCTTT. Translating gives CAWSVRQGVFMNTEAFF.

CDR3 region: CANSRSRDNQPQHF. CDR3 DNA: TGTGCCAACAGCCGTAGCAGGGACAATCAGCCCCAGCATTTT. This chain links TRBV6-6 with TRBJ1-5; tentatively, D is TRBD1 (5 bases). The V end lost 10 bases, the J end lost 3 bases, and 16 bases lay between the germline ends. The germline gives CDR1 MNHNY, CDR2 SVGAGI (reference sequence). The CDR3 is 14 residues long.

The chain uses TRBV28 and TRBJ1-6, with D possibly being TRBD1 (5 bases). The CDR3 contains 14 residues. Between the trimmed V and J ends, which lost 7 bases and 2 bases, there was a span of 9 bases. Germline V lookup: CDR1 MDHEN, CDR2 SYDVKM. The CDR3 sequence is CASTAGAYNSPLHF. The CDR3, as DNA: TGTGCCAGCACCGCGGGGGCCTATAATTCACCCCTCCACTTT.

The rearrangement uses TRBV6-2 or TRBV6-3 and TRBJ1-1; D gene ambiguous. The V gene lost 0 bases and the J gene lost 11 bases, with 10 bases spanning the gap. There are 12 residues in the CDR3. Germline CDR1 MNHEY, CDR2 SVGEGT. The CDR3 coding sequence is TGTGCCAGCAGTTACTCTACATTGGTGGCTTTCTTT. This gives the protein CASSYSTLVAFF.

The genes are TRBV6-1 and TRBJ1-2; no clear D. Between the trimmed V and J ends, which lost 3 bases and 2 bases, there was a span of 4 bases. Germline CDR1 is MNHNS and CDR2 is SASEGT. CDR3 length equals 12 residues. As DNA, the CDR3 is TGTGCCAGCAGTGATGCGAACTATGGCTACACCTTC. As protein: CASSDANYGYTF.

This chain joins TRBV18 and TRBJ1-1; D perhaps matches TRBD1 (5 bases). Trimming shortened V by 3 bases and J by 4 bases, and 15 bases separated the two germline ends. CDR3 length: 15 amino acids. Per the germline V gene, CDR1 is KGHSH and CDR2 is LQKENI. The CDR3, as DNA: TGTGCCAGCTCACCCGGAGCAGGGCGTGGCACTGAAGCTTTCTTT. It specifies CASSPGAGRGTEAFF.

The rearrangement joins TRBV12-3 or TRBV12-4 to TRBJ1-1, with D possibly TRBD1 on 5 matching bases. This CDR3 region has 12 residues. Trimming left V 3 bases short and J 5 bases short, with 7 bases between. The DNA of the CDR3 is TGTGCCAGCAGTTTCGAGGGGACTGAAGCTTTCTTT. This encodes CASSFEGTEAFF.

V usage is TRBV27 and J usage is TRBJ1-2; no clear D. The germline gives CDR1 MNHEY, CDR2 SMNVEV (reference sequence). Trimming cost V 3 bases and J 8 bases, with 13 bases left between them. The CDR3 spans 13 residues. CDR3 sequence (DNA): TGTGCCAGCAGTTTTTCGACCGCGGGGGGCTACACCTTC. Amino acid sequence: CASSFSTAGGYTF.

This clone was recorded once. This chain joins TRBV7-2 and TRBJ1-5; no definite D call. This CDR3 is 13 amino acids long. The V end was cut by 1 base, the J end by 6 bases, with 7 bases between. CDR1 SGHTA and CDR2 FQGNSA come from the germline V gene. The CDR3 DNA reads as TGTGCCAGCAGCTTAGGGGCCGTTCAGCCCCAGCATTTT. Encoded protein: CASSLGAVQPQHF.

CDR3 region: CASSAGQGSIYGYTF. The CDR3 region has the DNA TGTGCCAGCAGCGCAGGACAGGGTTCGATTTATGGCTACACCTTC. This chain uses TRBV5-6 with TRBJ1-2; 8 nucleotides line up with TRBD1. CDR3 length: 15 residues. CDR1 SGHDT and CDR2 YYEEEE come from the germline V gene. The J segment lost 5 bases and the V segment lost 4 bases, leaving 10 bases of the junction unmatched.

The chain carries TRBV2 and TRBJ1-2; D unclear. The CDR3 runs 17 residues. V was clipped by 2 bases and J by 8 bases, with 24 bases between them. Per the germline V gene, CDR1 is SNHLY and CDR2 is FYNNEI. In nucleotides, the CDR3 is TGTGCCAGCAGTGAAAATCAGCGGGCCGTTCGGGTCGAGGGCTACACCTTC. Translation gives CASSENQRAVRVEGYTF.

This chain uses TRBV30 with TRBJ1-3; no reliable D call. V was trimmed by 5 bases and J by 0 bases, leaving 8 bases between them. The CDR3 consists of 13 residues. Germline V lookup: CDR1 GTSNPN, CDR2 SVGIG (reference sequence). CDR3 nucleotides: TGTGCCTGGGACGGCCGCTCTGGAAACACCATATATTTT. It is translated as CAWDGRSGNTIYF.

This clone was observed a single time. J is TRBJ2-1 and V is TRBV7-9; a possible D gene is TRBD2 (5 bases). CDR3 length equals 14 residues. The V and J ends lost 5 bases and 5 bases respectively, with 13 bases between them. CDR1 is SEHNR and CDR2 is FQNEAQ in the germline V gene (reference sequence). In nucleotides, the CDR3 is TGTGCCAGCAGCCGACCCCGAGGGCACAATGAGCAGTTCTTC. Translated: CASSRPRGHNEQFF. Full variable domain (missing parts from reference TRBV7-9 and TRBJ2-1): DTGVSQNPRHKITKRGQNVTFRCDPISEHNRLYWYRQTLGQGPEFLTYFQNEAQLEKSRLLSDRFSAERPKGSFSTLEIQRTEQGDSAMYLCASSRPRGHNEQFFGPGTRLTVL.

This chain uses TRBV6-2 or TRBV6-3 with TRBJ2-5; TRBD2 matches at 7 bases. CDR3 length: 18 residues. J lost 5 bases, V lost 2 bases, and 17 bases had no gene match. Germline CDR1 is MNHEY and CDR2 is SVGEGT. The CDR3 DNA sequence: TGTGCCAGCAGTTACACAGCGGGGACCACAATCCTGAGGGAGACCCAGTACTTC. Its translation: CASSYTAGTTILRETQYF.

V usage is TRBV7-3 and J usage is TRBJ2-5, with D possibly being TRBD2 (5 bases). The CDR3 is 13 residues long. Trimming left V 3 bases short and J 5 bases short, with 10 bases between. The germline V gene has CDR1 SGHTA and CDR2 FQGTGA. The CDR3 nucleotides are TGTGCCAGCAGCTTGTTCAGAGGGGAGACCCAGTACTTC. Translating it yields CASSLFRGETQYF.

This rearrangement joins TRBV2 to TRBJ1-5, with a possible D match to TRBD1 (6 bases). Germline lookup yields CDR1 SNHLY and CDR2 FYNNEI. Trimming cost V 4 bases and J 4 bases, with 11 bases left between them. The CDR3 runs to 14 residues. In DNA form, the CDR3 reads TGTGCCAGCAGTGGAACTACAGGGAATCAGCCCCAGCATTTT. Protein sequence: CASSGTTGNQPQHF.

The genes are TRBV6-5 and TRBJ1-1; perhaps TRBD1 as D (6 bases). CDR3 length: 14 residues. Germline V gives CDR1 MNHEY, CDR2 SVGAGI. V was clipped by 5 bases and J by 4 bases, with 14 bases between them. The CDR3 reads CASSTVGGGTEAFF. CDR3 nucleotide sequence: TGTGCCAGCAGTACTGTGGGGGGCGGCACTGAAGCTTTCTTT.

V is TRBV11-3 and J is TRBJ2-1; TRBD2 agrees at 8 bases. V dropped 5 bases and J dropped 0; count of bases not matched to a gene: 6. In germline, CDR1 is SGHNT, CDR2 YENEEA. This CDR3 comprises 16 residues. The CDR3 loop is CASSPSGGTSYNEQFF. Written as DNA, the CDR3 is TGTGCCAGCAGCCCCTCGGGGGGGACCTCCTACAATGAGCAGTTCTTC.

This clone was counted once. The chain carries TRBV5-4 and TRBJ2-1; 8 bases line up with TRBD2. The CDR3 loop spans 15 amino acids. Germline V lookup: CDR1 SGHNT, CDR2 YYREEE (reference sequence). V was clipped by 5 bases and J by 4 bases; unmatched bases: 8. The CDR3 reads CASRFGTRGYNEQFF. In DNA, the CDR3 is TGTGCCAGCAGATTCGGGACTAGAGGTTACAATGAGCAGTTCTTC.

This clone was detected once. The CDR3 region has the DNA TGTGCCAGCTCACCATCGGACTATAATTCACCCCTCCACTTT. Amino acids: CASSPSDYNSPLHF. The chain uses TRBV18 and TRBJ1-6; D is ambiguous. V was shortened by 2 bases and J by 3 bases, with 5 bases between the two germline ends. Per the germline V gene, CDR1 is KGHSH and CDR2 is LQKENI. This CDR3 contains 14 residues.

In its sample, this clone was seen a few times. The chain has TRBV10-3 and TRBJ2-7, with TRBD2 matching over 7 bases. With 0 bases clipped from V and 6 bases from J, the junction kept 8 bases outside the gene matches. Germline CDR1 reads ENHRY; CDR2 reads SYGVKD. The CDR3 covers 15 residues. CDR3: CAISESGEGRGEQYF. CDR3 sequence (DNA): TGTGCCATCAGTGAGTCGGGGGAGGGCCGAGGCGAGCAGTACTTC.

V usage is TRBV5-4 and J usage is TRBJ2-7; maybe TRBD2 (6 bases). V gave up 3 bases and J gave up 4 bases, with 11 bases separating them. Germline CDR1 reads SGHNT; CDR2 reads YYREEE (reference sequence). This CDR3 region has 13 residues. In DNA form, the CDR3 reads TGTGCCAGCAGCTCGGGGACTCGATACGAGCAGTACTTC. This sequence encodes CASSSGTRYEQYF.